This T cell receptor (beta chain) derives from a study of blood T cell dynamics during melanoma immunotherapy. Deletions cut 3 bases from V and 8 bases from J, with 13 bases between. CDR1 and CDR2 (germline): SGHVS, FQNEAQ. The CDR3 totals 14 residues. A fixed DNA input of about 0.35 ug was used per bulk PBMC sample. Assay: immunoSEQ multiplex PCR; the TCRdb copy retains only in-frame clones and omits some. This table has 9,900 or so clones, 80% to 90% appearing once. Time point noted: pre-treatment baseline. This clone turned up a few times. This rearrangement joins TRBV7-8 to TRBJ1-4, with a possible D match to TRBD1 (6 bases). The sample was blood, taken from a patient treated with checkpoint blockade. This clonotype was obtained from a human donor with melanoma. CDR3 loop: CASSFGTQGEKLFF. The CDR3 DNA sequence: TGTGCCAGCAGCTTCGGGACTCAGGGGGAAAAACTGTTTTTT.